Listed here are 21 T cell receptor beta chains from one sample, sequenced in a study of T cell responses to AZD1222 COVID-19 vaccine. Assay used: immunoSEQ multiplex PCR; TCRdb lists only in-frame clones, some missing. Here the sample spans approximately 150,000 clones, roughly 90% being singletons. Here the sequenced sample was peripheral blood, taken 28 days after the second dose of the MenACWY control vaccine. Receptor source: an adult who received the MenACWY meningococcal vaccine as a control.

The chain employs TRBV2 and TRBJ1-6; TRBD1 is a possible D gene (5 bases). This CDR3 has 15 amino acids. Germline assignment: CDR1 SNHLY and CDR2 FYNNEI. V lost 8 bases and J 8 bases, leaving 19 bases between the germline ends. CDR3 loop: CASGGGATRDSPLHF. The CDR3 DNA sequence: TGTGCCAGCGGCGGAGGGGCGACGAGGGATTCACCCCTCCACTTT.

The chain employs TRBV5-1 and TRBJ2-1, with 10 bases lining up with TRBD2. The CDR3 has 16 amino acids. Unmatched junction bases numbered 9, after V lost 1 base and J lost 8 bases. Germline-derived CDR1 and CDR2 are SGHRS and YFSETQ. The CDR3 reads CASSLLPSGSGYEQFF. The CDR3 DNA follows: TGCGCCAGCAGCTTGTTACCTAGCGGGAGTGGCTATGAGCAGTTCTTC.

The V gene is TRBV5-1, the J gene TRBJ2-3; TRBD1 matches at 8 bases. From germline, CDR1 is SGHRS and CDR2 YFSETQ. Trimming took 4 bases from V and 5 from J; bases not matched to a gene: 6. The CDR3 length is 14 residues. CDR3 bases: TGCGCCAGCAGCCCCCGGACAGGGCGAGATACGCAGTATTTT. It is translated as CASSPRTGRDTQYF. The complete variable domain, with remaining parts taken from reference TRBV5-1 and TRBJ2-3, reads KAGVTQTPRYLIKTRGQQVTLSCSPISGHRSVSWYQQTPGQGLQFLFEYFSETQRNKGNFPGRFSGRQFSNSRSEMNVSTLELGDSALYLCASSPRTGRDTQYFGPGTRLTVL.

This chain joins TRBV4-1 and TRBJ1-5, with unresolved D. This CDR3 is built from 14 residues. V was clipped by 1 base and J by 0 bases, with 4 bases between them. Germline assignment: CDR1 MGHRA and CDR2 YSYEKL. The CDR3 reads CASSQGFSNQPQHF. Here the CDR3 DNA reads TGCGCCAGCAGCCAAGGGTTTAGCAATCAGCCCCAGCATTTT.

This sequence joins TRBV6-5 and TRBJ2-5; a weak D match, TRBD2 (6 bases). V was shortened by 2 bases and J by 0 bases, with 10 bases between the two germline ends. Germline V gene data show CDR1 as MNHEY and CDR2 as SVGAGI. The CDR3 extends over 15 amino acids. CDR3 protein: CASSYLREYQETQYF. CDR3 sequence (DNA): TGTGCCAGCAGTTACCTCCGGGAGTACCAAGAGACCCAGTACTTC.

This chain links TRBV7-2 with TRBJ1-1; tentative D call: TRBD1 (5 bases). Trimming removed 5 bases from V and 7 bases from J, with 11 bases in between. Per germline, CDR1 SGHTA and CDR2 FQGNSA. The CDR3 covers 12 residues. The CDR3 reads CASSLAGGEAFF. The CDR3 nucleotides are TGTGCCAGCAGCCTGGCCGGGGGTGAAGCTTTCTTT.

The chain uses TRBV28 and TRBJ1-2; D gene unclear. Germline V gives CDR1 MDHEN, CDR2 SYDVKM. With 5 bases removed from V and 6 bases from J, the gap between germline ends came to 16 bases. The CDR3 extends over 14 amino acids. The CDR3 DNA reads as TGTGCCAGCAGTCCCTCAGGACGGGATAATGGCTACACCTTC. This codes for CASSPSGRDNGYTF.

The chain combines TRBV5-1 with TRBJ2-3; D possibly corresponds to TRBD2 (5 bases). Trimming shortened V by 4 bases and J by 0 bases, and 9 bases separated the two germline ends. The CDR3 is made up of 14 amino acids. CDR1 and CDR2 from the germline V gene are SGHRS and YFSETQ. CDR3 nucleotide sequence: TGCGCCAGCAGCAGTCGAGGGAGCACAGATACGCAGTATTTT. It translates to CASSSRGSTDTQYF.

In regard to this clone: Mismatch with germline at one junction end may stem from a read error. The chain links TRBV7-7 to TRBJ2-5; 11 bases agree with TRBD1. Germline assignment: CDR1 SSHAT and CDR2 FNYEAQ (reference sequence). The CDR3 runs 14 residues. The CDR3 DNA reads as TGTGCTAGCAGCCGGACAGGGGGCCTGGAGACCCAGTACTTC. It encodes CASSRTGGLETQYF. Full variable domain (remainder filled in from reference TRBV7-7 and TRBJ2-5): GAGVSQSPRYKVTKRGQDVTLRCDPISSHATLYWYQQALGQGPEFLTYFNYEAQPDKSGLPSDRFSAERPEGSISTLTIQRTEQRDSAMYRCASSRTGGLETQYFGPGTRLLVL.

The V gene is TRBV9, the J gene TRBJ2-3; 7 bases are a match to TRBD1. Germline V gene data show CDR1 as SGDLS and CDR2 as YYNGEE. The CDR3 consists of 14 residues. Germline trimming cut 3 bases from V and 4 bases from J; bases unmatched to any gene: 5. This chain's CDR3 is CASSAQTGPDTQYF. The CDR3 DNA reads TGTGCCAGCAGCGCCCAGACAGGGCCAGATACGCAGTATTTT. The whole variable domain, remainder taken from reference TRBV9 and TRBJ2-3, is DSGVTQTPKHLITATGQRVTLRCSPRSGDLSVYWYQQSLDQGLQFLIQYYNGEERAKGNILERFSAQQFPDLHSELNLSSLELGDSALYFCASSAQTGPDTQYFGPGTRLTVL.

The rearrangement uses TRBV11-3 and TRBJ1-1; no definite D call. CDR3 size: 12 residues. Per germline, CDR1 SGHNT and CDR2 YENEEA. V lost 1 base, J lost 5 bases, and 5 bases lay in between. In DNA, the CDR3 is TGTGCCAGCAGCTTAGCGGGGACTGAAGCTTTCTTT. Its translation is CASSLAGTEAFF.

V is TRBV6-6 and J is TRBJ1-1, with D hard to call. The germline V gene encodes CDR1 MNHNY and CDR2 SVGAGI (reference sequence). The CDR3 is 13 residues long. V lost 2 bases to trimming and J lost 2 bases, with 6 bases between them. DNA of the CDR3: TGTGCCAGCAGTTACCCGGGAAACACTGAAGCTTTCTTT. It is translated as CASSYPGNTEAFF.

The chain combines TRBV11-3 with TRBJ1-1, with D hard to call. This CDR3 has 14 amino acids. Germline V gene sequence: CDR1 SGHNT, CDR2 YENEEA. Trimming took off 1 base at V and 3 bases at J, with 9 bases between the two ends. CDR3 coding DNA: TGTGCCAGCAGCTTAGGGGCCCGTGACACTGAAGCTTTCTTT. It yields the protein CASSLGARDTEAFF.

The chain is built from TRBV4-3 and TRBJ2-2; D perhaps matches TRBD1 (6 bases). This CDR3 comprises 15 residues. The germline V gene encodes CDR1 LGHNA and CDR2 YSLEER. V lost 3 bases and J 1 base, leaving 9 bases between the germline ends. The CDR3 reads CASSHGTLNTGELFF. CDR3 DNA sequence: TGCGCCAGCAGCCACGGGACACTGAACACCGGGGAGCTGTTTTTT.

V gene TRBV18 combines with J gene TRBJ1-1; no definite D call. V was clipped by 3 bases and J by 1 base, with 15 bases between them. The V gene's germline CDR1 is KGHSH and CDR2 LQKENI. This CDR3 is built from 16 residues. The CDR3 nucleotides are TGTGCCAGCTCACCTCTGATCGGGTCGGGGAACACTGAAGCTTTCTTT. It codes for CASSPLIGSGNTEAFF.

The rearrangement links TRBV2 to TRBJ2-3; D gene ambiguous. There are 14 residues in the CDR3. CDR1 and CDR2 (germline): SNHLY, FYNNEI. Trimming pared 2 bases from V and 0 bases from J, leaving 6 bases between. CDR3 in amino acids: CASSELSSTDTQYF. In DNA form, the CDR3 reads TGTGCCAGCAGTGAACTCTCTAGCACAGATACGCAGTATTTT.

There are a few counts of this clone. The chain uses TRBV6-2 or TRBV6-3 and TRBJ1-2, with D maybe TRBD1 (5 bases). V was pared by 2 bases and J by 0 bases, with 10 bases between. The CDR3 contains 15 residues. CDR1 is MNHEY and CDR2 is SVGEGT in the germline V gene. Written as DNA, the CDR3 is TGTGCCAGCAGTTACGCAGGGAGTACTAACTATGGCTACACCTTC. Amino acid sequence: CASSYAGSTNYGYTF.

V gene TRBV2 combines with J gene TRBJ2-7; D is unresolved. The V gene's germline CDR1 is SNHLY and CDR2 FYNNEI. The CDR3 loop spans 14 amino acids. Trimming left V 4 bases short and J 4 bases short, with 14 bases between. The CDR3 DNA sequence: TGTGCCAGCAGTGCAACAGTGGGCCTATACGAGCAGTACTTC. Translation gives CASSATVGLYEQYF.

V usage is TRBV7-2 and J usage is TRBJ2-5; D may be TRBD2 (5 bases). CDR1 SGHTA and CDR2 FQGNSA come from the germline V gene. This CDR3 spans 15 amino acids. The ends were cut back, 4 bases at V and 2 bases at J, with 14 bases in the middle. In DNA form, the CDR3 reads TGTGCCAGCAGCTCTCAGGTGGGAGAGCAAGAGACCCAGTACTTC. This codes for CASSSQVGEQETQYF.

This chain links TRBV4-1 with TRBJ2-7, with 12 bases lining up with TRBD2. The germline V gene encodes CDR1 MGHRA and CDR2 YSYEKL. This CDR3 contains 15 residues. The ends lost 5 bases at V and 6 bases at J; junction bases unmatched: 8. As DNA, the CDR3 is TGCGCCAGCAGCGAGGGACTAGCGGGCGGCCGCGAGCAGTACTTC. Residues: CASSEGLAGGREQYF.

V usage is TRBV2 and J usage is TRBJ1-1; no firm D call. Per the germline V gene, CDR1 is SNHLY and CDR2 is FYNNEI. The germline V and J ends were trimmed by 6 bases and 1 base, with 9 bases remaining between them. The CDR3 runs 13 residues. CDR3 sequence reads: CASRRTGNTEAFF. CDR3 in DNA: TGTGCCAGCAGAAGGACGGGGAACACTGAAGCTTTCTTT. Supplemented by reference TRBV2 and TRBJ1-1, the full variable domain reads EPEVTQTPSHQVTQMGQEVILRCVPISNHLYFYWYRQILGQKVEFLVSFYNNEISEKSEIFDDQFSVERPDGSNFTLKIRSTKLEDSAMYFCASRRTGNTEAFFGQGTRLTVV.